This entry concerns a single T cell receptor (beta chain). There is no known antigen for this receptor. There are no base qualities to consult, and no much larger clone falls within one base. This sample is part of a study of T cell responses to AZD1222 COVID-19 vaccine (dated by TCRdb to the early 2020s). Study-level background: AZD1222 recipients with second doses at about 4 weeks or about 12 weeks were pooled, because spike-specific TCR depth and breadth did not differ between schedules. Trial participants were enrolled by age into 18-55, 56-69 and 70-plus year subgroups, with approximately 150, 28 and 58 TCR-sequenced participants respectively. TCR sequencing was performed for more than 230 trial participants, of whom 207 were given two doses of AZD1222 and some 26 were given two doses of MenACWY control vaccine.

The CDR3 regions of human TCRbeta chains were analyzed by immunosequencing. The paper's data handling went like this. Repertoire TCRs were checked for matches against a reference library of SARS-CoV-2-specific TCRs that had been generated using the MIRA antigen-specificity platform. Breadth was defined as the fraction of unique TCRs that were SARS-CoV-2-associated, and depth was defined as the fraction of total T cells that were SARS-CoV-2-associated. Using the MIRA data, each spike-specific TCR was mapped to the spike region that the TCR reacts to and placed in a CD4 or CD8 class. Log10-transformed breadth and depth values were compared by one-way ANOVA with Sidak's multiple comparisons tests. The source is immuneACCESS, and TCRdb retained only in-frame sequences with V and J called. Part of the clones is not carried over; for the studies checked, unresolved V genes explain less than half of this, and the remainder is unexplained. The DNA was the basis for D and trimming; V, J and clone size are from that table. The sample table holds 80,000 or so clones, of which 70% to 90% were seen once. The top ten clones comprise approximately 1.5% of the sample.

Overall study results and their limits: Conclusions about previously exposed vaccinees are limited because only six or seven AZD1222 recipients were SARS-CoV-2 seropositive at baseline. CD4 TCRs associated with the vaccine covered the entire spike protein, and the dominant responses were in regions 160-218 and 743-854. The 56-69-year group was small, and its depth increase did not reach significance, likely because of low power. After two AZD1222 doses, spike-specific TCR breadth and depth were significantly higher than at day 0 and than in MenACWY recipients. Reportedly, close to half of the unique spike-specific TCRs recognized epitopes lying outside the regions that are mutated in the B.1.351 and B.1.1.7 variants. Participants were mostly white British and included more females than males, and it was suggested by the authors that clonal diversity may have been underestimated. Because no day 14 peak-response samples were available, repertoires were characterized only after the peak T cell response.

The sample's time point label is to be understood as: baseline before first vaccination. Samples from vaccinated people were obtained from the UK trials COV001 and COV002, which included a single-blind randomized controlled phase 2/3 trial of AZD1222 (ChAdOx1 nCoV-19) in healthy adults. For TCRbeta chain sequencing, PBMC samples were collected from trial participants at day 0 and at day 28 after the second dose. V is pruned by 4 bases and J by 0 bases, leaving 7 bases of the junction without a gene match. From its cysteine to its phenylalanine, the CDR3 spans 16 amino acids. The retained sequence is limited to the CDR3, 48 bases, with the frame set at the first base. From the germline V gene (reference sequence), CDR1 is GTSNPN and CDR2 is SVGIG.

The starting material was peripheral blood, obtained on day 0 of AZD1222 vaccination. The V gene is TRBV30 and the J gene is TRBJ2-1; 9 middle bases align to TRBD2. This TCR was recovered from an adult in good health. The CDR3 reads CAWIGRSGSSYNEQFF. The nucleotides are TGTGCCTGGATCGGTCGTAGCGGGAGCTCCTACAATGAGCAGTTCTTC.